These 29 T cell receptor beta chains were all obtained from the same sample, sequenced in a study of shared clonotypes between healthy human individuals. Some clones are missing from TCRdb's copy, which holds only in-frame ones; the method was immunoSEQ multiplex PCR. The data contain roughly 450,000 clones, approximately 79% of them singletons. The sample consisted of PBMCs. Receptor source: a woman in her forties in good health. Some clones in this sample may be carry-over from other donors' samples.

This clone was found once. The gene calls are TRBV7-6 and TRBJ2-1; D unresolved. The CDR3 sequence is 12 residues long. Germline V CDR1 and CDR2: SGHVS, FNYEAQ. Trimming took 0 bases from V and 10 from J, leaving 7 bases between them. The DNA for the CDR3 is TGTGCCAGCAGCTTAGCGCAGACAGAGCAGTTCTTC. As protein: CASSLAQTEQFF.

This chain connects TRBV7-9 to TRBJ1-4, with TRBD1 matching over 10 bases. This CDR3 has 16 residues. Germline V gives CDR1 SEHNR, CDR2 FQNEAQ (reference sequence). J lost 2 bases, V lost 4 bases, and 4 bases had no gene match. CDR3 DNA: TGTGCCAGCAGCTCCGGGACAGGGGCTACTAATGAAAAACTGTTTTTT. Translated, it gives CASSSGTGATNEKLFF.

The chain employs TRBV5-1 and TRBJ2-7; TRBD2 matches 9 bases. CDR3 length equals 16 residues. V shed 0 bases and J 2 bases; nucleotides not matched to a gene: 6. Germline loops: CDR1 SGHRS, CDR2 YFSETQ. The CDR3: CASSLVSSGIAYEQYF. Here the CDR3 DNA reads TGCGCCAGCAGCTTGGTCTCTAGCGGGATTGCCTACGAGCAGTACTTC.

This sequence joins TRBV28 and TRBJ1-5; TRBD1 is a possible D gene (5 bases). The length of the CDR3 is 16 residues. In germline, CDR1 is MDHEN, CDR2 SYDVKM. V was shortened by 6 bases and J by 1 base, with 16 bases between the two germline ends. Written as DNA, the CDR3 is TGTGCCAGCAGCCGGCTGGGGGGTCGCAGCAATCAGCCCCAGCATTTT. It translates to CASSRLGGRSNQPQHF.

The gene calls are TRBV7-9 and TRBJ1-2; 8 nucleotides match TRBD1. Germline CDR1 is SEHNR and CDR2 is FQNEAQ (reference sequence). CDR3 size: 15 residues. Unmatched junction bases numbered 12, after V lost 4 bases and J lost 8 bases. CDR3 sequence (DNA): TGTGCCAGCAGCTCCAGATTGACAGGGGAGTTCGGCTACACCTTC. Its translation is CASSSRLTGEFGYTF.

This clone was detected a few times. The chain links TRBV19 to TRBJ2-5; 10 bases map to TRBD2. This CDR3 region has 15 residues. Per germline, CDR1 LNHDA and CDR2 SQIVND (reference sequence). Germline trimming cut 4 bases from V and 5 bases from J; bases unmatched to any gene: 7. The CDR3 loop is CASSTAGGRGETQYF. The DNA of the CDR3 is TGTGCCAGTAGTACAGCGGGAGGGCGGGGGGAGACCCAGTACTTC. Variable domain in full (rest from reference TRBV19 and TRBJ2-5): DGGITQSPKYLFRKEGQNVTLSCEQNLNHDAMYWYRQDPGQGLRLIYYSQIVNDFQKGDIAEGYSVSREKKESFPLTVTSAQKNPTAFYLCASSTAGGRGETQYFGPGTRLLVL.

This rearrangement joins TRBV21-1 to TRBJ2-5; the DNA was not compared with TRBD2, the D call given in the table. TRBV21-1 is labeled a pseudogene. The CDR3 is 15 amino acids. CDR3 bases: TGTGCCAGCAGCAAAGTCAGCGGAGGAAGGGAGACCCAGTACTTC. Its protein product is CASSKVSGGRETQYF.

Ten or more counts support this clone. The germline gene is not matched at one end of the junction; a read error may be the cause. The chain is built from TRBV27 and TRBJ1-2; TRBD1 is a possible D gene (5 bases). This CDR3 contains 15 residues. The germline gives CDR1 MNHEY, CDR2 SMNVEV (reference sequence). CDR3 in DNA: TGTGCCAGCAGGTTATCGAACATCGGGGGTGGGGGCTACACCTTC. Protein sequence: CASRLSNIGGGGYTF.

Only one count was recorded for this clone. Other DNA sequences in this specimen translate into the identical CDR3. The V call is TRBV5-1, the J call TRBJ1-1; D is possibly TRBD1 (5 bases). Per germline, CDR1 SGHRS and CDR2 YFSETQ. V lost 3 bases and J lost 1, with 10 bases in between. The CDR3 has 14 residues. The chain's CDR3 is CASSSGTANTEAFF. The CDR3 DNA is TGCGCCAGCAGCTCCGGGACGGCGAACACTGAAGCTTTCTTT. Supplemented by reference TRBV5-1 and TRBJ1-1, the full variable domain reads KAGVTQTPRYLIKTRGQQVTLSCSPISGHRSVSWYQQTPGQGLQFLFEYFSETQRNKGNFPGRFSGRQFSNSRSEMNVSTLELGDSALYLCASSSGTANTEAFFGQGTRLTVV.

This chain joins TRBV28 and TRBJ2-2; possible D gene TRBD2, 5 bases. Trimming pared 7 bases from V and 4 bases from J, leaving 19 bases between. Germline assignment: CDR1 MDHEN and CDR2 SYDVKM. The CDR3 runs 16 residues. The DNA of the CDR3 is TGTGCCAGCACAATACTAGACGGGCGTGGCACCGGGGAGCTGTTTTTT. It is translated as CASTILDGRGTGELFF. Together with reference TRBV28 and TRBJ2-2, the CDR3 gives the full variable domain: DVKVTQSSRYLVKRTGEKVFLECVQDMDHENMFWYRQDPGLGLRLIYFSYDVKMKEKGDIPEGYSVSREKKERFSLILESASTNQTSMYLCASTILDGRGTGELFFGEGSRLTVL.

The DNA for the CDR3 is TGCAGCGTTGGAGGGACTTTCACTGAAGCTTTCTTT. It encodes CSVGGTFTEAFF. The rearrangement links TRBV29-1 to TRBJ1-1, with a tentative D call TRBD1 (5 bases). V was trimmed by 4 bases and J by 4 bases, leaving 10 bases between them. The CDR3 is 12 amino acids. Germline V gene sequence: CDR1 SQVTM, CDR2 ANQGSEA.

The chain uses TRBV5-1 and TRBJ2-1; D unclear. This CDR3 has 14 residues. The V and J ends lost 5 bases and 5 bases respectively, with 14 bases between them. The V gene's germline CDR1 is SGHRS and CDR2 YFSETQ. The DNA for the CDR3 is TGCGCCAGCAGTGGGTTCGGACGGGACAATGAGCAGTTCTTC. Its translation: CASSGFGRDNEQFF.

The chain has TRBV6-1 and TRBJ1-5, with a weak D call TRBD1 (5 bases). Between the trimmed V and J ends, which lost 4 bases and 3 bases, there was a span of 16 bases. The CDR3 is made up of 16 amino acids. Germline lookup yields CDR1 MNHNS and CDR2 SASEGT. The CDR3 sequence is CASSGPLRVTNQPQHF. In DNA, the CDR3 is TGTGCCAGCAGTGGACCACTCAGGGTTACCAATCAGCCCCAGCATTTT.

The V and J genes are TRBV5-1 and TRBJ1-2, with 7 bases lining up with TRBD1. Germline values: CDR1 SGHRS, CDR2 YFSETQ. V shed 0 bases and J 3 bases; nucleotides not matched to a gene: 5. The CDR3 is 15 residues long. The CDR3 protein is CASSLGDSLYYGYTF. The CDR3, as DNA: TGCGCCAGCAGCTTGGGGGACAGTCTTTACTATGGCTACACCTTC. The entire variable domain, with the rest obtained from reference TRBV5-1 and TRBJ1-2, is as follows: KAGVTQTPRYLIKTRGQQVTLSCSPISGHRSVSWYQQTPGQGLQFLFEYFSETQRNKGNFPGRFSGRQFSNSRSEMNVSTLELGDSALYLCASSLGDSLYYGYTFGSGTRLTVV.

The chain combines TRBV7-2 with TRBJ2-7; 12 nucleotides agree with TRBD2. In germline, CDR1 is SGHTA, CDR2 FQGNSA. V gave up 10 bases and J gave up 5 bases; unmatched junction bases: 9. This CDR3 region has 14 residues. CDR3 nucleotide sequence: TGTGCCACCGGACTAGCGGGAAATTACGACGAGCAGTACTTC. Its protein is CATGLAGNYDEQYF.

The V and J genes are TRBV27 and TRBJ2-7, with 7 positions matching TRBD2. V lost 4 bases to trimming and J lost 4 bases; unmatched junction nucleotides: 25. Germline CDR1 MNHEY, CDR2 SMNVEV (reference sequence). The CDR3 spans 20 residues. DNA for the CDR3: TGTGCCAGCAGTTCTCTACGTATGTCGGGAGCGGGACCCACACCTTACGAGCAGTACTTC. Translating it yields CASSSLRMSGAGPTPYEQYF.

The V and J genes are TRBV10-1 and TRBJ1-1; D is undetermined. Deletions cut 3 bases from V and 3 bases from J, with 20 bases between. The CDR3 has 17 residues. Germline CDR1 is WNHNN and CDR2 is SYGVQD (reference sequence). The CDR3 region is CASSELGPGIRDTEAFF. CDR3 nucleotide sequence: TGCGCCAGCAGTGAATTAGGGCCGGGAATAAGGGACACTGAAGCTTTCTTT.

CDR3 in DNA: TGTGCCAGCAGCACCCGGGGGGCCGAAAACATTCAGTACTTC. Amino acid sequence: CASSTRGAENIQYF. This rearrangement joins TRBV9 to TRBJ2-4, with a possible D match to TRBD2 (7 bases). Germline-derived CDR1 and CDR2 are SGDLS and YYNGEE. V was cut by 4 bases and J by 5 bases, with 13 bases left in between. The CDR3 runs 14 residues.

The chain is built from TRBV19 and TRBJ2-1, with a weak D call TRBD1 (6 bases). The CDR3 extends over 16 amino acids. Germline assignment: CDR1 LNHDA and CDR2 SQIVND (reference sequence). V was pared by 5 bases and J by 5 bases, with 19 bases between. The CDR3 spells CASSSFPGADNNEQFF. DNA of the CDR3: TGTGCCAGTAGTTCGTTTCCAGGGGCGGATAACAATGAGCAGTTCTTC.

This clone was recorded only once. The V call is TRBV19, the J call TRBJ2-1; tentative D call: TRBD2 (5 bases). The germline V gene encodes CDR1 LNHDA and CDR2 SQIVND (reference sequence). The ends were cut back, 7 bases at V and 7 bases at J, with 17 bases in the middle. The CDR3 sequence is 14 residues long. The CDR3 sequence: CASTRTGRANEQFF. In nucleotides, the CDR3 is TGTGCCAGTACGCGGACGGGAAGGGCTAATGAGCAGTTCTTC.

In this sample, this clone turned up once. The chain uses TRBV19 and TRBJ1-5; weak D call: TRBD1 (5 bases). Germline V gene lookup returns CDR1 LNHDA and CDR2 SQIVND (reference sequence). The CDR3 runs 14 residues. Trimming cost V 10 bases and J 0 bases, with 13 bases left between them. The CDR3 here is CATQRDRSNQPQHF. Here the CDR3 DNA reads TGTGCCACCCAAAGGGACCGTAGCAATCAGCCCCAGCATTTT.

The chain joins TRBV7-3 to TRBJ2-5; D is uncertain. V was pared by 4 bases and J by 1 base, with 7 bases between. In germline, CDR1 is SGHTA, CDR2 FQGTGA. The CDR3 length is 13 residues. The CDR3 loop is CASSSQVQETQYF. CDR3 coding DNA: TGTGCCAGCAGCTCCCAGGTCCAAGAGACCCAGTACTTC.

This CDR3 is CASSPGPGAGELFF. The CDR3 DNA reads TGTGCCAGCAGCCCTGGTCCAGGTGCCGGGGAGCTGTTTTTT. The V call is TRBV7-3, the J call TRBJ2-2; D gene unclear. The CDR3 loop spans 14 amino acids. CDR1 is SGHTA, CDR2 FQGTGA, per germline. The V and J ends lost 5 bases and 6 bases respectively, with 13 bases between them.

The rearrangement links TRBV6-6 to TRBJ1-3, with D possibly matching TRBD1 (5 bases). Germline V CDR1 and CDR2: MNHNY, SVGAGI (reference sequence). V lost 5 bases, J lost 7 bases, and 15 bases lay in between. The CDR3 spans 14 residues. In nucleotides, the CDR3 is TGTGCCAGCAGTACGGGACCTGCGCGGAACACCATATATTTT. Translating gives CASSTGPARNTIYF.

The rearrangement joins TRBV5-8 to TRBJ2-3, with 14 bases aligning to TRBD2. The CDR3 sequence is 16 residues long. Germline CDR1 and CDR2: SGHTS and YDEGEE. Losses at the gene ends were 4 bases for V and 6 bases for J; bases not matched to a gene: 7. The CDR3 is CASSLGLAGEVDTQYF. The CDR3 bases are TGTGCCAGCAGCCTGGGACTAGCGGGAGAGGTGGATACGCAGTATTTT.

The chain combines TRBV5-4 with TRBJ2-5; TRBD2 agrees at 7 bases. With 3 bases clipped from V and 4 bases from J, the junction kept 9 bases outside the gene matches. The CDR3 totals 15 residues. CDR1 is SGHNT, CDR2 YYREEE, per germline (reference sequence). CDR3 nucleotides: TGTGCCAGCAGCTGGGAGGGAGCTCGTAGAGAGACCCAGTACTTC. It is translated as CASSWEGARRETQYF.

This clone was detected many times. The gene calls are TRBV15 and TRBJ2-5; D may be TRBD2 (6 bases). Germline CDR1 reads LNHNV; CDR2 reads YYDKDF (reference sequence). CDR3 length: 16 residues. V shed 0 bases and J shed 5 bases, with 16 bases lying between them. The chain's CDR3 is CATSRDRGKGWETQYF. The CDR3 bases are TGTGCCACCAGCAGAGATCGGGGGAAAGGGTGGGAGACCCAGTACTTC.

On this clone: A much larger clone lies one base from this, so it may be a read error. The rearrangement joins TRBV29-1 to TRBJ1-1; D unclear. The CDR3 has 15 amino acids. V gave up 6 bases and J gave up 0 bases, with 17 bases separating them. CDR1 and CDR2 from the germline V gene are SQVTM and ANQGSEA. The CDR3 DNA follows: TGCAGCGTCTCGCCGGGTCGGGGTATGAACACTGAAGCTTTCTTT. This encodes CSVSPGRGMNTEAFF. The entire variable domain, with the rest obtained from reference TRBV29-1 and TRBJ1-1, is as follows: SAVISQKPSRDICQRGTSLTIQCQVDSQVTMMFWYRQQPGQSLTLIATANQGSEATYESGFVIDKFPISRPNLTFSTLTVSNMSPEDSSIYLCSVSPGRGMNTEAFFGQGTRLTVV.

The CDR3, as DNA: TGTGCCAGCAGCTTACGCCAGACGCAGTATTTT. It is translated as CASSLRQTQYF. V usage is TRBV7-2 and J usage is TRBJ2-3; D ambiguous. V dropped 2 bases and J dropped 9 bases, with 6 bases sitting between them. The germline gives CDR1 SGHTA, CDR2 FQGNSA. This CDR3 comprises 11 residues.